This T cell receptor (beta chain) emerged from a study of blood T cell repertoires in COVID-19 (dated by TCRdb to 2020 to 2022). Background on the whole study: The collaborator samples originated in the United States, Italy and Spain and spanned the acute and convalescent phases of COVID-19. The material from the prospective study consisted of cDNA or gDNA derived from T cells, B-cell-depleted T cells, or PBMCs. Deeply sampled blood TCRbeta repertoires from subjects exposed to, actively infected with, or recovered from COVID-19 were included in the dataset. The repertoires were made available in a free public database intended to serve as a resource for research on the immune response to SARS-CoV-2. The samples were drawn from two sources: the first 160 participants of the ongoing ImmuneRACE study, and fewer than 1,500 subjects contributed by 6 global collaborators. The sample metadata nearly always contained a de-identified subject ID, COVID-19 status, age in years and sex. HLA class I and class II types, where available, came from metadata supplied by the sample provider rather than from assay-based typing. Findings and caveats that apply to the study as a whole: The amount of clinical and demographic metadata varied by source and participant and was provided uncurated.

TCRbeta CDR3 regions were amplified from genomic DNA by means of the immunoSEQ Assay, a bias-controlled multiplex PCR. From the authors' description of their analysis: The number of nucleated cells in each sample was estimated by amplification of reference gene primers within the assay. To quantify the absolute abundance of each unique TCRbeta CDR3 rearrangement, sequence reads were collapsed and filtered. Productive Simpson clonality was computed per sample as the square root of Simpson's diversity index over productive rearrangements. Imported from immuneACCESS, the table was reduced by TCRdb to in-frame sequences with V and J called. These copies leave out some clones; in studies compared against another copy, an unresolved V gene accounts for under half, and the cause of the remainder is not known. The DNA gave D and trimming, while V, J and clone size come from that table. The table for this sample lists 300,000 to 350,000 clones; 80% to 90% of them were counted only once. The biggest ten clones account for roughly 2.3% of the sample.

Comments on this clone: It has no known antigen specificity. Per-base quality was not reported, and no clone a single base away is much larger than it.

The junction carries 9 bases between V and J, which are trimmed by 3 bases and 4 bases respectively. The CDR3, cysteine through phenylalanine, is 13 amino acids long. Only CDR3 DNA remains: 39 bases, in frame from the first base. Per the germline V gene, KGHSH is the CDR1 and LQKENI is the CDR2. Participants in the prospective study were enrolled through a virtual design, were aged about 18 to 100 years, and lived in 24 United States geographic areas. To assign participants to cohorts, the prospective study relied on clinical history that participants themselves reported in a screening survey and a study questionnaire. ImmuneRACE Cohort 3 recovered participants were defined by two consecutive negative NP/OP PCR tests, healthcare professional clearance, or symptom resolution. In the prospective study, whole blood, serum and a nasopharyngeal or oropharyngeal swab were collected from each participant by mobile phlebotomists. Additional blood draws and questionnaires over an approximately two-month period could optionally be provided by prospective study participants. Blood samples from the prospective study were shipped frozen or at room temperature prior to DNA extraction.

Sequenced: PBMCs or T cells enriched from blood (not recorded which). The sequence is built from TRBV18 and TRBJ1-2, with no D gene named confidently. The receptor was derived from a young man who had recovered from COVID-19. The CDR3 has the sequence CASSPDGSYGYTF. The base sequence is TGTGCCAGCTCACCCGACGGGAGCTATGGCTACACCTTC. The full variable domain, completed from the reference TRBV18 and TRBJ1-2 proteins outside the CDR3, reads NAGVMQNPRHLVRRRGQEARLRCSPMKGHSHVYWYRQLPEEGLKFMVYLQKENIIDESGMPKERFSAEFPKEGPSILRIQQVVRGDSAAYFCASSPDGSYGYTFGSGTRLTVV.